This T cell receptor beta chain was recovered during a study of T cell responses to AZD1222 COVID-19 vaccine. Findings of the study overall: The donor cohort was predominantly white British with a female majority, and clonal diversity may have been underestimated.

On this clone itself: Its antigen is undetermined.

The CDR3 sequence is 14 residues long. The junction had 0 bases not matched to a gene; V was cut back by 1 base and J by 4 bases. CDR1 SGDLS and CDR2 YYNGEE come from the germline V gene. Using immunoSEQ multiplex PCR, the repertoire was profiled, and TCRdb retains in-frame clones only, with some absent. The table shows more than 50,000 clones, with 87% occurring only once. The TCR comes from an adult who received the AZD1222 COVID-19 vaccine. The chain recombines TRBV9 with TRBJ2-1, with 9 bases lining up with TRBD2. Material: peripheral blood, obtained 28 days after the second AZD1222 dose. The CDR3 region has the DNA TGTGCCAGCAGCGTACTAGCGGGGTACAATGAGCAGTTCTTC. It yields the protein CASSVLAGYNEQFF.